These T cell receptor beta chains were read from a single sample in a study of blood T cell repertoires in COVID-19. Sequenced by immunoSEQ multiplex PCR; TCRdb stores in-frame clones only, minus some. The data show some 65,000 clones, approximately 83% seen once. The sample comprised peripheral blood. The receptors shown here come from a man aged 80 or over with acute or convalescent COVID-19. CDR3s leave out the opening cysteine and the closing phenylalanine or tryptophan.

j_gene	v_gene	CDR3aa
TRBJ1-3	TRBV6-2/TRBV6-3	ASSRDTQSSGNTIY
TRBJ2-3	TRBV24-1	ATSDLPLLAGEGTDTQY
TRBJ2-1	TRBV18	ASSRDRVNNEQF
TRBJ2-7	TRBV6-2/TRBV6-3	ASSRHSTSGISYEQY
TRBJ1-3	TRBV5-1	ASSLAGTVPGNTIY
TRBJ2-7	TRBV10-3	AISDPGGGYEQY
TRBJ2-7	TRBV5-4	ASSPQGLAGQHEQY
TRBJ2-1	TRBV19	ASSIERTGLGNEQF
TRBJ2-1	TRBV5-1	ASSLVDRGWGNEQF
TRBJ2-2	TRBV2	ASSGVSGGNTGELF
TRBJ2-1	TRBV2	ASSPEAGAVWEQF
TRBJ2-1	TRBV5-4	ASSLTSGSYNEQF
TRBJ2-3	TRBV3-1/TRBV3-2	ASSLSGGAQY
TRBJ2-4	TRBV3-1/TRBV3-2	ASRPYR
TRBJ2-1	TRBV5-1	ASSSSGQGYNEQF
TRBJ1-2	TRBV19	ASRAFGGNYGYT
TRBJ2-1	TRBV10-3	AITEQGNNEQF
TRBJ2-7	TRBV6-1	ASSEGRQGNGKQY
TRBJ2-6	TRBV28	ASSLRLGRDRGSPGANVLT
TRBJ1-1	TRBV29-1	SVVDNMNTEAF
TRBJ2-1	TRBV21-1	ASSPPGFQF
TRBJ2-3	TRBV4-3	ASSPGHLSTDTQY
TRBJ2-7	TRBV6-5	ASSYFSGSSYEQY
TRBJ2-5	TRBV5-1	ASSQDRGSAETQY
TRBJ2-3	TRBV30	AWSPGLAGSSTDTQY
TRBJ2-3	TRBV4-2	ASSQGLSGGRTDTQY
TRBJ2-1	TRBV24-1	ATSDPQTSGRGSEQF
TRBJ2-2	TRBV2	ASSGWDRGPRDTGELF
TRBJ2-5	TRBV28	ASSPSGQALETQY
TRBJ1-2	TRBV24-1	ATSDYRGGYT
TRBJ2-4	TRBV6-4	ASSGEDRAIQY
TRBJ1-2	TRBV4-2	ASSQSGNYGYT
TRBJ1-2	TRBV2	ASSEANYGYT
TRBJ2-5	TRBV4-1	ASSPVASVEETQY
TRBJ2-7	TRBV11-3	ASSEFRDSLYEQY
TRBJ2-7	TRBV5-4	ASSLSGTGSYEQY